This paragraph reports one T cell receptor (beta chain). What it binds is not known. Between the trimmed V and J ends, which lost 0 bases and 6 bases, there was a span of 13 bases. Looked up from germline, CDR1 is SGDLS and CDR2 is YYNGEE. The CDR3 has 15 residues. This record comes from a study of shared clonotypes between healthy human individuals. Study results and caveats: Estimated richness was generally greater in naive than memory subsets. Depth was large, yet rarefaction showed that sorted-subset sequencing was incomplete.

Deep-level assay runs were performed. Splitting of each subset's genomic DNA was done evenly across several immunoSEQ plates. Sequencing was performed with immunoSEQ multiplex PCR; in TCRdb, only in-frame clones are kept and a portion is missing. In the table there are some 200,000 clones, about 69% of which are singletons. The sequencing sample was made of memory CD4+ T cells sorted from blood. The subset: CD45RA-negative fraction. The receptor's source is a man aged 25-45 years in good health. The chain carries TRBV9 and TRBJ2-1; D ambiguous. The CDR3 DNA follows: TGTGCCAGCAGCGTAGGTTCCATCGATGGCAATGAGCAGTTCTTC. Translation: CASSVGSIDGNEQFF.